This TCR beta chain emerged from a study of tumor-infiltrating lymphocytes in primary liver carcinoma. Study details: The patients, men and women alike, were aged 30 to 69 years. Tumors were stage T1-T3 N0M0, about 4 to 11 cm across.

Germline V gene data show CDR1 as SEHNR and CDR2 as FQNEAQ (reference sequence). This CDR3 spans 16 amino acids. V lost 0 bases to trimming and J lost 0 bases, with 12 bases between them. Production of TCR beta cDNA used around 460 ng total RNA together with a constant-region primer. ARM-PCR was slightly modified, and three nested multiplex PCR rounds with it gave rise to the TCR beta libraries. The study ran its first two PCR rounds for approximately 11 cycles each, using TRBV1-TRBV30 forward primers and a C-beta reverse primer. TCRdb called the multiplex PCR reads again in MiXCR, with one record for every CDR3 protein. The sample holds nearly 45,000 distinct CDR3 sequences; approximately 70% are singletons and the top ten take roughly 19%. Unsorted bulk tissue of roughly 18-32 mg yielded co-extracted RNA and DNA. The sample holds many counts of this clonotype.

Material: liver tumor tissue from sampling region 2. Stated subset: tumor region T2, inferior pole. This chain joins TRBV7-9 and TRBJ2-7; D assignment may be TRBD1 or TRBD2 (5 bases each). This clonotype was sampled from a man aged 40-55 years with primary liver carcinoma and hepatitis B virus infection. CDR3 in DNA: TGTGCCAGCAGCTTAGCAACAGGTCGGGACTCCTACGAGCAGTACTTC. As protein: CASSLATGRDSYEQYF.